The source of this T cell receptor (beta chain) is a study of blood T cell repertoires in COVID-19. Overall study context: Sites in the United States, Italy and Spain provided acute and convalescent COVID-19 samples.

Germline-derived CDR1 and CDR2 are KGHSH and LQKENI. V was clipped by 3 bases and J by 3 bases; unmatched bases: 2. This CDR3 is built from 13 residues. Per the study methods: Amplification of reference gene primers provided the estimated nucleated cell counts. Profiling relied on immunoSEQ multiplex PCR, and the TCRdb table lists in-frame clones only, not all of them. The V and J calls and clone size were taken over from that table, and D and trimming were inferred from the DNA. The profile shows tens of thousands of clones, around 67% of them singletons. What was sequenced was peripheral blood. This clonotype was sampled from a woman in her 70s with acute or convalescent COVID-19. The chain is built from TRBV18 and TRBJ2-7; 7 bases are shared with TRBD1. This CDR3 is CASSPGTDYEQYF. The CDR3 coding sequence is TGTGCCAGCTCACCCGGGACAGACTACGAGCAGTACTTC.